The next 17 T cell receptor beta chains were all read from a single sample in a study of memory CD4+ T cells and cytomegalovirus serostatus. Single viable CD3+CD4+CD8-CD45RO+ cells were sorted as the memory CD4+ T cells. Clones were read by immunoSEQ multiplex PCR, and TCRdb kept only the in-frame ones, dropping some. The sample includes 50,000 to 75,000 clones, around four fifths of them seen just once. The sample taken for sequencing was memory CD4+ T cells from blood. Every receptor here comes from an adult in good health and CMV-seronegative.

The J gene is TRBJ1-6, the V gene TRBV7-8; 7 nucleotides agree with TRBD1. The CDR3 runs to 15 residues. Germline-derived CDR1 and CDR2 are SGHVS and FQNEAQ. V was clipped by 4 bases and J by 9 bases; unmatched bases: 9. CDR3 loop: CASSSRRTGGSPLHF. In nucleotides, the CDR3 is TGTGCCAGCAGCTCCCGCAGGACAGGCGGTTCACCCCTCCACTTT.

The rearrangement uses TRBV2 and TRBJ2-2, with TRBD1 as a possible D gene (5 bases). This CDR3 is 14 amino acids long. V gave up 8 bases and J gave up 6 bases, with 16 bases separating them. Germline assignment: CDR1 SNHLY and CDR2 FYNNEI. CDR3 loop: CASGLQEKAGELFF. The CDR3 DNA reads TGTGCCAGCGGGCTACAGGAAAAGGCCGGGGAGCTGTTTTTT.

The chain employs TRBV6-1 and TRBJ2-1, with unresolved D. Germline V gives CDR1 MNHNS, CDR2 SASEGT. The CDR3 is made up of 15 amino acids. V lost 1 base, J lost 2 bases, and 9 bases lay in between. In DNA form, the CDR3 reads TGTGCCAGCAGTGAAGATGGTTTCCCCTACAATGAGCAGTTCTTC. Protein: CASSEDGFPYNEQFF.

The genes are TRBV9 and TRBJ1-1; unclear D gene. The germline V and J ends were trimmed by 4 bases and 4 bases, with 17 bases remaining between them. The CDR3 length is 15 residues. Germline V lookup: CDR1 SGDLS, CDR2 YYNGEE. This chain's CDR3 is CASSPEGGLSTEAFF. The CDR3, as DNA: TGTGCCAGCAGCCCCGAGGGTGGGTTGAGCACTGAAGCTTTCTTT.

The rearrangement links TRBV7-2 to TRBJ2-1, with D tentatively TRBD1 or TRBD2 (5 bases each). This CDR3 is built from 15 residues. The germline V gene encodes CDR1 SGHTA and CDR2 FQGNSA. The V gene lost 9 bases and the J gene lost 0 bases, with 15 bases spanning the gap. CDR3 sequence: CASRLGTSSYNEQFF. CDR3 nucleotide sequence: TGTGCCAGTCGATTGGGGACCTCCTCCTACAATGAGCAGTTCTTC.

The CDR3 nucleotides are TGTGCCAGCGGCCAGAGCCGGGCCTCATACCGCACCTTC. The encoded protein is CASGQSRASYRTF. The V call is TRBV6-1, the J call TRBJ1-2; D ambiguous. The germline V gene has CDR1 MNHNS and CDR2 SASEGT. This CDR3 contains 13 residues. Trimming shortened V by 8 bases and J by 13 bases, and 23 bases separated the two germline ends.

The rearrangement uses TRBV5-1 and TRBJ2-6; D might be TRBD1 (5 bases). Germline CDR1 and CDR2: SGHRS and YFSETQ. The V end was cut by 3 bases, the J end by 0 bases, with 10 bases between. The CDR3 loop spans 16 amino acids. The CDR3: CASSSGKGSGANVLTF. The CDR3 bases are TGCGCCAGCAGCTCAGGGAAGGGCTCTGGGGCCAACGTCCTGACTTTC.

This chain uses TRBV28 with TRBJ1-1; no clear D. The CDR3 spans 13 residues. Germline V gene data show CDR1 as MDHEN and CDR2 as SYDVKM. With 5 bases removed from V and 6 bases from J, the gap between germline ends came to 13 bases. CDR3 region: CASSQRRTAEAFF. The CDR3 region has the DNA TGTGCCAGCAGTCAGCGGAGGACCGCTGAAGCTTTCTTT.

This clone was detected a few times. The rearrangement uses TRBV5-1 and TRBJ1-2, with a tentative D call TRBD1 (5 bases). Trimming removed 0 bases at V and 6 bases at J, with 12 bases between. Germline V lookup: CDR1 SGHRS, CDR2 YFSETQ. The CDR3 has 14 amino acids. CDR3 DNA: TGCGCCAGCAGCTTGGACAGGTTATCCGATGGCTACACCTTC. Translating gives CASSLDRLSDGYTF. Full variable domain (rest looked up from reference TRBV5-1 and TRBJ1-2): KAGVTQTPRYLIKTRGQQVTLSCSPISGHRSVSWYQQTPGQGLQFLFEYFSETQRNKGNFPGRFSGRQFSNSRSEMNVSTLELGDSALYLCASSLDRLSDGYTFGSGTRLTVV.

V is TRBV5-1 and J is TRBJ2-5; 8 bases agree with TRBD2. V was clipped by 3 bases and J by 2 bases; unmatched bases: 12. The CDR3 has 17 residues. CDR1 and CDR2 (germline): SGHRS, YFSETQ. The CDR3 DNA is TGCGCCAGCAGCTCGGGACTAGAAGGTGTGAATCAAGAGACCCAGTACTTC. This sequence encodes CASSSGLEGVNQETQYF.

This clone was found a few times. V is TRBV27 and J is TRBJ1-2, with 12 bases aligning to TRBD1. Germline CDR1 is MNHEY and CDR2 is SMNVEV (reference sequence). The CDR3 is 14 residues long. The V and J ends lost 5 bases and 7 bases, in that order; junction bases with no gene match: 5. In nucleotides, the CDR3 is TGTGCCAGCAGTGGGGGACAGGGGGCGGGTGGCTACACCTTC. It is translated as CASSGGQGAGGYTF.

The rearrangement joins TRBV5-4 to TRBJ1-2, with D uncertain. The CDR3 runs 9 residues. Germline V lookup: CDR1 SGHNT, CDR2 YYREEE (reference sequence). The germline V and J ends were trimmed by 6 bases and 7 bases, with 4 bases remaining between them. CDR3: CASTAGYTF. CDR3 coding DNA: TGTGCCAGCACAGCTGGCTACACCTTC.

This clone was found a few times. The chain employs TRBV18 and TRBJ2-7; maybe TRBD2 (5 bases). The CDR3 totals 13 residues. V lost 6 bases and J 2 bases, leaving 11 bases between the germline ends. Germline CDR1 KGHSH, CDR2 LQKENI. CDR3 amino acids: CASSRAGPYEQYF. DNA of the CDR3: TGTGCCAGCTCCCGGGCGGGTCCCTACGAGCAGTACTTC.

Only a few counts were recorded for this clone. CDR3 in amino acids: CASSLGILLETQYF. The CDR3 DNA follows: TGTGCCAGCAGCTTGGGTATCTTGCTAGAGACCCAGTACTTC. The gene calls are TRBV5-8 and TRBJ2-5; no clear D. Per the germline V gene, CDR1 is SGHTS and CDR2 is YDEGEE. The CDR3 length is 14 residues. The ends were cut back, 0 bases at V and 4 bases at J, with 10 bases in the middle.

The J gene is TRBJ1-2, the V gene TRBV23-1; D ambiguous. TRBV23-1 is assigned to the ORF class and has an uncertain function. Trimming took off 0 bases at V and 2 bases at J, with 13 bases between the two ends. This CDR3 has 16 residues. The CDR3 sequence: CASSQSEGAPNYGYTF. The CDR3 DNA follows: TGCGCCAGCAGTCAATCCGAGGGCGCCCCCAACTATGGCTACACCTTC.

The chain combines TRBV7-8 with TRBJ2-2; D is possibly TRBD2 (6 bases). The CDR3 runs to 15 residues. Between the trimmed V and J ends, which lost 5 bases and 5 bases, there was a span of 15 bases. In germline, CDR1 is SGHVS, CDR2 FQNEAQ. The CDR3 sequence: CASSLKTGDTGELFF. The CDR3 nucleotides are TGTGCCAGCAGCCTTAAAACGGGAGATACCGGGGAGCTGTTTTTT.

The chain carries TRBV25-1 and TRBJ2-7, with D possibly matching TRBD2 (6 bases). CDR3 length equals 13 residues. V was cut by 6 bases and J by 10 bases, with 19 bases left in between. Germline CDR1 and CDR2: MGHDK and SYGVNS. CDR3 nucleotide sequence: TGTGCCAGCAGCGAAGGAGGGGCCAAACTTCAGTACTTC. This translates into CASSEGGAKLQYF.